Reported below is one T cell receptor beta chain. The sample belongs to a study of T cells after somatic rescue of genetic block. TCRdb keeps only in-frame clones here, not all; method: immunoSEQ multiplex PCR. This repertoire shows some 67,000 clones, 90% to 95% found once; its top ten account for 2.5% to 3.5%. This CDR3 is 15 amino acids long. The germline gives CDR1 SGHAT, CDR2 FQNNGV. Trimming removed 1 base at V and 0 bases at J, with 9 bases between. What was sequenced was peripheral blood mononuclear cells (PBMCs). The chain recombines TRBV11-2 with TRBJ1-1; D is unclear. The source of this sequence is a man aged 40-55 years. Here the CDR3 reads CASSLVPRLNTEAFF. DNA for the CDR3: TGTGCCAGCAGCTTAGTTCCCCGCTTGAACACTGAAGCTTTCTTT.